Sequencing of this T cell receptor beta chain was carried out in a study of T cell responses to AZD1222 COVID-19 vaccine. Study results and caveats: In all cases, repertoires were sampled only after the peak T cell response. Donors were mostly white British, more females; clonal diversity possibly underestimated.

Some clones are missing from TCRdb's copy, which holds only in-frame ones; the method was immunoSEQ multiplex PCR. Found here are 150,000 or so clones, 75% to 95% of them singletons; the top ten hold about 3%. Remarks on this clone: Antigen specificity is unknown.

The CDR3 sequence is 14 residues long. Germline CDR1 and CDR2: SEHNR and FQNEAQ (reference sequence). V lost 7 bases and J 7 bases, leaving 19 bases between the germline ends. The chain couples TRBV7-9 to TRBJ1-1, with a tentative D call TRBD1 (5 bases). This TCR was sampled from an adult in good health. Material: peripheral blood, obtained on day 0 of MenACWY control vaccination. CDR3 loop: CASTLGQGPDEAFF. CDR3 DNA: TGTGCCAGCACCCTTGGGCAGGGACCTGATGAAGCTTTCTTT.